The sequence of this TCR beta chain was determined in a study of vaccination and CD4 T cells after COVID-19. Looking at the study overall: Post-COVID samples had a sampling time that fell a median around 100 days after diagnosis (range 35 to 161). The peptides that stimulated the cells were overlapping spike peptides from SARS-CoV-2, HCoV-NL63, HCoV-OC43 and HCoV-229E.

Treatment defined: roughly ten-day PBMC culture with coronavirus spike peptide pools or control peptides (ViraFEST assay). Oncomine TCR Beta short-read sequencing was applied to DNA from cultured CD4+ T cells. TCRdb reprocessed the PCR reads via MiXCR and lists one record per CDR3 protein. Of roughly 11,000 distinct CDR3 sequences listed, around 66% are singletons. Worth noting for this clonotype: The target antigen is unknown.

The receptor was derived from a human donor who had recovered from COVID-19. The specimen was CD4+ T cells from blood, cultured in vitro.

The CDR3 is CASSLGQDPRAEQYF. The CDR3, as DNA: TGCGCCAGCAGCTTGGGTCAGGACCCGCGAGCCGAGCAGTACTTC. The chain uses TRBV5-1 and TRBJ2-1; D is uncertain. The tail of the sequence fits TRBJ2-7 better, so the J call may be wrong. Germline values: CDR1 SGHRS, CDR2 YFSETQ. This CDR3 has 15 amino acids.